The clone carrying this TCR beta chain was seen many times. Its antigen remains unidentified. The data originate from a study of T cells in Graves' hyperthyroidism and ophthalmopathy. Overall study findings and caveats: Among thyroid clonotypes expanded above 0.001, most also appeared in blood. Model-based prediction identified ophthalmopathy a median about 6.8 months prior to its onset.

In patients aged 18 to 65, hyperthyroidism was newly diagnosed, with duration under 2 months. CDR1 DFQATT and CDR2 SNEGSKA come from the germline V gene (reference sequence). V lost 5 bases, J lost 4 bases, and 21 bases lay in between. The CDR3 extends over 15 amino acids. Template material for amplifying TCR beta CDR3 regions consisted of RNA transcripts. The study used the HTBI primer set for a first-round RT-PCR of the TCR CDR3. Each CDR3 protein is one row after TCRdb ran MiXCR on the multiplex PCR reads. The sample includes more than 250,000 distinct CDR3 sequences, 13% to 15% of them seen just once.

V is TRBV20-1 and J is TRBJ2-7, with D possibly being TRBD1 (6 bases). The TCR originated in a woman in her forties or fifties with Graves' hyperthyroidism that later progressed to Graves' ophthalmopathy. Sequencing was performed on blood. CDR3 DNA sequence: TGCAGTGCTCGCCAGACCAGGGGCCGGAGATACGAGCAGTACTTC. It is translated as CSARQTRGRRYEQYF.